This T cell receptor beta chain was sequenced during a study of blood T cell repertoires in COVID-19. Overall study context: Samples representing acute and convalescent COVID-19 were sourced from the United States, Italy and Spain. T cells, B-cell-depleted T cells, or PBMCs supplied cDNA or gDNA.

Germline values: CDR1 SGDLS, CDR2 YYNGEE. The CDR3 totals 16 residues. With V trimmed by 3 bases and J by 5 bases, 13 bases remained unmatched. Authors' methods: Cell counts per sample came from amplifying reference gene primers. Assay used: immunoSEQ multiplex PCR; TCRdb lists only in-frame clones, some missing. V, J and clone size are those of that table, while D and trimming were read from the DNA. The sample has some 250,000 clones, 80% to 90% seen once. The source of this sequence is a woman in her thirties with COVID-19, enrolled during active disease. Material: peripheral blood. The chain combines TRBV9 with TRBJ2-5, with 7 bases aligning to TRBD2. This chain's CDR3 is CASSGSFLAGVETQYF. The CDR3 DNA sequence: TGTGCCAGCAGCGGATCTTTTTTGGCGGGGGTCGAGACCCAGTACTTC.